These 32 T cell receptor beta chains were all obtained from the same sample, sequenced in a study of regulatory T cells in long-lasting Graves disease. To make TCR beta libraries, researchers used iRepertoire HTBI primers and Arm-PCR of CDR3 regions. TCRdb used MiXCR to reprocess the multiplex PCR reads, holding one entry per CDR3 protein. The sample holds approximately 350,000 distinct CDR3 sequences, about an eighth seen once. Indicated time point: newly diagnosed GD, antithyroid drugs for less than 3 months. Isolated PBMC RNA provided the starting material for the TCR library. The sample was also reused in another study, on T cells in Graves' hyperthyroidism and ophthalmopathy.

The sequenced sample was peripheral blood mononuclear cells (PBMCs), obtained at new diagnosis, from a patient treated with antithyroid drugs. These receptors were obtained from a woman under 30 with Graves disease.

This clonotype was detected only a few times. J is TRBJ2-5 and V is TRBV20-1, with TRBD2 identical over 10 bases. V trimming: 4 bases; J trimming: 6 bases; junction bases outside the gene matches: 14. Germline CDR1 reads DFQATT; CDR2 reads SNEGSKA (reference sequence). The CDR3 sequence is 16 residues long. CDR3 sequence (DNA): TGCAGTGCTAATATAGCGGGAGGCATCATTTTGCAGACCCAGTACTTC. Protein: CSANIAGGIILQTQYF.

This clonotype was detected many times. The chain has TRBV11-2 and TRBJ1-1; maybe TRBD1 (5 bases). Germline V gene data show CDR1 as SGHAT and CDR2 as FQNNGV. Trimming left V 8 bases short and J 6 bases short, with 19 bases between. The CDR3 totals 14 residues. CDR3 sequence (DNA): TGTGCCAGCTACGAGGATTCAGGGCGCGCTGAAGCTTTCTTT. It translates to CASYEDSGRAEAFF.

This clonotype was observed many times. The genes are TRBV12-3 or TRBV12-4 and TRBJ1-1; D is unresolved. CDR3 length equals 16 residues. Trimming cost V 6 bases and J 0 bases, with 17 bases left between them. CDR3 DNA sequence: TGTGCCAGCAGCTCCATTTCTGAGGGCTTGAACACTGAAGCTTTCTTT. It encodes CASSSISEGLNTEAFF.

This clonotype was detected many times. The chain joins TRBV2 to TRBJ1-2, with D perhaps matching TRBD1 (6 bases). Trimming removed 7 bases at V and 4 bases at J, with 19 bases between. CDR1 is SNHLY and CDR2 is FYNNEI in the germline V gene. The CDR3 length is 15 residues. The CDR3 DNA follows: TGTGCCAGCATCAGGGGACATTTGGCAGCCTATGGCTACACCTTC. This codes for CASIRGHLAAYGYTF.

As concerns this clonotype: A much larger clone sits a single nucleotide away, making a read error possible. The chain has TRBV5-1 and TRBJ2-3; 9 nucleotides match TRBD2. Germline CDR1 reads SGHRS; CDR2 reads YFSETQ. Trimming at V came to 4 bases and at J to 2 bases, leaving 8 bases not matched to a gene. The CDR3 spans 16 residues. The CDR3 is CASSRETSGITDTQYF. The CDR3 nucleotides are TGCGCCAGCAGCAGGGAGACTAGCGGTATCACAGATACGCAGTATTTT.

The rearrangement links TRBV19 to TRBJ1-5; no clear D gene. The germline CDR1 and CDR2 sequences are LNHDA and SQIVND (reference sequence). Deletions cut 4 bases from V and 1 base from J, with 11 bases between. This CDR3 is 15 amino acids long. The CDR3 region has the DNA TGTGCCAGTAGTAGAATAGGGCAGAGCAATCAGCCCCAGCATTTT. Translation gives CASSRIGQSNQPQHF.

The V gene is TRBV5-1, the J gene TRBJ1-6; 8 bases are shared with TRBD1. CDR1 and CDR2 (germline): SGHRS, YFSETQ. The junction had 2 bases not matched to a gene; V was cut back by 2 bases and J by 4 bases. This CDR3 is 15 amino acids long. CDR3 DNA sequence: TGCGCCAGCAGCTTTGGGACAGGATATAATTCACCCCTCCACTTT. Its protein product is CASSFGTGYNSPLHF.

The sample holds many counts of this clonotype. V usage is TRBV6-1 and J usage is TRBJ2-1; TRBD2 might be the D (7 bases). Germline CDR1 is MNHNS and CDR2 is SASEGT. The CDR3 is made up of 17 amino acids. V dropped 4 bases and J dropped 8 bases, with 24 bases sitting between them. The CDR3 DNA reads TGTGCCAGCAGTGCGACTAGCCGTTGGGTGGGGGGCGATGAGCAGTTCTTC. Amino acid sequence: CASSATSRWVGGDEQFF.

This clonotype was counted ten times or more. The J gene is TRBJ2-7, the V gene TRBV28; D is undetermined. This CDR3 contains 16 residues. The V gene lost 3 bases and the J gene lost 4 bases, with 19 bases spanning the gap. Germline-derived CDR1 and CDR2 are MDHEN and SYDVKM. This chain's CDR3 is CASSFPRVPPKYEQYF. CDR3 nucleotide sequence: TGTGCCAGCAGTTTCCCCCGAGTCCCCCCCAAGTACGAGCAGTACTTC.

This chain links TRBV5-1 with TRBJ2-2, with 10 bases lining up with TRBD1. The germline gives CDR1 SGHRS, CDR2 YFSETQ. The CDR3 covers 16 residues. V lost 4 bases to trimming and J lost 6 bases; unmatched junction nucleotides: 9. The CDR3 here is CASSAAGTGVPGELFF. The CDR3 DNA reads as TGCGCCAGCAGCGCGGCTGGGACAGGGGTGCCCGGGGAGCTGTTTTTT. The complete variable domain, with remaining parts taken from reference TRBV5-1 and TRBJ2-2, reads KAGVTQTPRYLIKTRGQQVTLSCSPISGHRSVSWYQQTPGQGLQFLFEYFSETQRNKGNFPGRFSGRQFSNSRSEMNVSTLELGDSALYLCASSAAGTGVPGELFFGEGSRLTVL.

In this sample, this clonotype turned up many times. The rearrangement links TRBV7-2 to TRBJ2-5; a weak D match, TRBD1 (5 bases). CDR1 SGHTA and CDR2 FQGNSA come from the germline V gene. The V end was cut by 2 bases, the J end by 1 base, with 14 bases between. This CDR3 contains 16 residues. The CDR3 loop reads CASSLQGLHFQETQYF. The CDR3 nucleotides read TGTGCCAGCAGCTTACAGGGCCTACACTTCCAAGAGACCCAGTACTTC.

The chain is built from TRBV20-1 and TRBJ1-5, with TRBD1 matching over 9 bases. J lost 4 bases, V lost 2 bases, and 15 bases had no gene match. The CDR3 is 18 amino acids. Germline V gives CDR1 DFQATT, CDR2 SNEGSKA (reference sequence). CDR3 amino acids: CSARSSLSGTGYNQPQHF. For the CDR3, the DNA is TGCAGTGCTAGATCCTCCTTATCCGGGACAGGGTATAATCAGCCCCAGCATTTT.

The chain uses TRBV20-1 and TRBJ2-7, with D possibly TRBD2 on 5 matching bases. CDR1 is DFQATT, CDR2 SNEGSKA, per germline (reference sequence). The CDR3 has 13 residues. The CDR3 reads CNASSRGLQEQYV. The DNA for the CDR3 is TGCAATGCTAGTAGCCGGGGATTGCAAGAGCAGTACGTC.

This clonotype was counted many times. V gene TRBV29-1 combines with J gene TRBJ2-1; TRBD1 agrees at 7 bases. The CDR3 consists of 15 residues. Per the germline V gene, CDR1 is SQVTM and CDR2 is ANQGSEA. V was pared by 8 bases and J by 3 bases, with 13 bases of the junction left unmatched. CDR3 loop: CSSQGVGHNYNEQFF. The CDR3 nucleotides are TGCAGCTCCCAGGGGGTCGGACATAACTACAATGAGCAGTTCTTC.

The gene calls are TRBV19 and TRBJ2-2; D is perhaps TRBD2 (7 bases). V lost 5 bases and J lost 4, with 14 bases in between. CDR3 size: 15 residues. Germline CDR1 LNHDA, CDR2 SQIVND (reference sequence). The CDR3 here is CASSRRGGRTGELFF. CDR3 bases: TGTGCCAGTAGTCGAAGGGGGGGTCGCACCGGGGAGCTGTTTTTT.

This clonotype was observed many times. V is TRBV7-2 and J is TRBJ1-1, with 7 bases fitting TRBD1. The CDR3 has 15 amino acids. In germline, CDR1 is SGHTA, CDR2 FQGNSA. With 5 bases clipped from V and 1 base from J, the junction kept 7 bases outside the gene matches. In nucleotides, the CDR3 is TGTGCCAGCAGCCCTCGGGACAGAGAGAACACTGAAGCTTTCTTT. Translated: CASSPRDRENTEAFF.

This clonotype was counted ten times or more. The rearrangement links TRBV29-1 to TRBJ1-2, with unresolved D. The germline V gene has CDR1 SQVTM and CDR2 ANQGSEA. The germline V and J ends were trimmed by 2 bases and 1 base, with 11 bases remaining between them. The CDR3 is made up of 14 amino acids. The CDR3 loop reads CSVEMAVSNYGYTF. In DNA form, the CDR3 reads TGCAGCGTTGAAATGGCTGTTAGTAACTATGGCTACACCTTC.

This clonotype was detected many times. The chain employs TRBV7-9 and TRBJ2-7; D possibly corresponds to TRBD2 (5 bases). Germline V gives CDR1 SEHNR, CDR2 FQNEAQ (reference sequence). This CDR3 contains 16 residues. V was pared by 7 bases and J by 2 bases, with 21 bases between. The CDR3 protein is CASTTHPGGYPYEQYF. As DNA, the CDR3 is TGTGCCAGCACCACACACCCAGGCGGGTATCCCTACGAGCAGTACTTC.

The table lists this clonotype with many counts. V and J are TRBV20-1 and TRBJ1-1, with 7 positions matching TRBD1. The J segment lost 4 bases and the V segment lost 7 bases, leaving 9 bases of the junction unmatched. CDR1 is DFQATT, CDR2 SNEGSKA, per germline (reference sequence). The length of the CDR3 is 13 residues. CDR3 sequence: CSVDYRGSTEAFF. For the CDR3, the DNA is TGCAGTGTGGACTACAGGGGCTCCACTGAAGCTTTCTTT.

This clonotype has at least ten counts. J is TRBJ2-6 and V is TRBV19, with D unresolved. Germline lookup yields CDR1 LNHDA and CDR2 SQIVND (reference sequence). V gave up 5 bases and J gave up 1 base, with 12 bases separating them. The CDR3 consists of 16 residues. This CDR3 reads CASSPRTLSGANVLTF. As DNA, the CDR3 is TGTGCCAGTAGTCCCCGGACCCTTTCTGGGGCCAACGTCCTGACTTTC. Together with reference TRBV19 and TRBJ2-6, the CDR3 gives the full variable domain: DGGITQSPKYLFRKEGQNVTLSCEQNLNHDAMYWYRQDPGQGLRLIYYSQIVNDFQKGDIAEGYSVSREKKESFPLTVTSAQKNPTAFYLCASSPRTLSGANVLTFGAGSRLTVL.

This clonotype was seen many times. CDR3: CASKVRGSVPEAFF. CDR3 nucleotides: TGTGCCAGCAAAGTCCGGGGGTCGGTCCCTGAAGCTTTCTTT. The chain is built from TRBV12-3 or TRBV12-4 and TRBJ1-1, with a weak D call TRBD1 (5 bases). The CDR3 length is 14 residues. V lost 7 bases, J lost 6 bases, and 18 bases lay in between.

This clonotype was found many times. The chain joins TRBV20-1 to TRBJ2-6, with D possibly being TRBD1 (5 bases). Germline lookup yields CDR1 DFQATT and CDR2 SNEGSKA (reference sequence). The CDR3 is 16 residues long. Trimming stripped 3 bases from V and 0 bases from J, with 12 bases between. The CDR3 DNA follows: TGCAGTGCTAGGCCTTCCAGGGTCTCTGGGGCCAACGTCCTGACTTTC. Encoded protein: CSARPSRVSGANVLTF.

This clonotype showed up just a few times. This chain's CDR3 is CATGTGGTEAFF. The CDR3 coding sequence is TGTGCCACAGGGACAGGGGGCACTGAAGCTTTCTTT. The chain carries TRBV19 and TRBJ1-1, with 11 nucleotides matching TRBD1. With V trimmed by 10 bases and J by 4 bases, 2 bases remained unmatched. CDR1 and CDR2 (germline): LNHDA, SQIVND (reference sequence). The CDR3 has 12 amino acids.

Many counts were recorded for this clonotype. The chain has TRBV27 and TRBJ2-1; 7 nucleotides agree with TRBD2. J was trimmed by 7 bases and V by 1 base; bases with no gene match: 7. Germline loops: CDR1 MNHEY, CDR2 SMNVEV (reference sequence). The CDR3 spans 15 residues. The DNA for the CDR3 is TGTGCCAGCAGTTTATTGTCCATCGGGGGGAATGAGCAGTTCTTC. Translated: CASSLLSIGGNEQFF.

V and J are TRBV6-1 and TRBJ2-2; 7 bases are shared with TRBD1. The length of the CDR3 is 13 residues. Trimming took 6 bases from V and 4 from J; bases not matched to a gene: 2. The V gene's germline CDR1 is MNHNS and CDR2 SASEGT. The CDR3 reads CASRTGITGELFF. The CDR3 coding sequence is TGTGCCAGCAGGACAGGGATCACCGGGGAGCTGTTTTTT.

In its sample, this clonotype was seen many times. CDR3 sequence (DNA): TGTGCCAGCAGCTTGGGCATATATAATCCGCAGTTCTTC. Protein product: CASSLGIYNPQFF. The rearrangement joins TRBV7-3 to TRBJ2-1; D not certain. The CDR3 has 13 amino acids. Trimming cost V 3 bases and J 12 bases, with 15 bases left between them. Germline-derived CDR1 and CDR2 are SGHTA and FQGTGA.

Only a few counts were recorded for this clonotype. The CDR3 loop reads CATSPTGTAWRTNEKLFF. As DNA, the CDR3 is TGTGCCACCAGTCCTACCGGGACAGCCTGGAGGACTAATGAAAAACTGTTTTTT. This chain connects TRBV15 to TRBJ1-4; 7 nucleotides align to TRBD1. The CDR3 length is 18 residues. Germline CDR1 is LNHNV and CDR2 is YYDKDF (reference sequence). After removal of 6 bases from V and 2 bases from J, the junction contained 15 bases not matched to a gene.

This clonotype showed up just a few times. The CDR3 is CSARKNYNEQFF. The CDR3 DNA reads as TGCAGTGCTCGAAAAAATTACAATGAGCAGTTCTTC. The chain has TRBV20-1 and TRBJ2-1; D ambiguous. V lost 5 bases, J lost 4 bases, and 9 bases lay in between. The CDR3 loop spans 12 amino acids. Looked up from germline, CDR1 is DFQATT and CDR2 is SNEGSKA (reference sequence).

This clonotype showed up many times. V and J are TRBV5-1 and TRBJ1-1; D unclear. V lost 7 bases and J 4 bases, leaving 14 bases between the germline ends. This CDR3 is built from 13 residues. Germline CDR1 and CDR2: SGHRS and YFSETQ. CDR3 residues: CASRPIGSTEAFF. CDR3 in DNA: TGCGCCAGCCGCCCGATAGGGTCCACTGAAGCTTTCTTT.

This clonotype was picked up many times. The chain uses TRBV12-3 or TRBV12-4 and TRBJ1-2; TRBD1 agrees at 7 bases. The CDR3 covers 21 residues. The ends lost 5 bases at V and 5 bases at J; junction bases unmatched: 29. The DNA of the CDR3 is TGTGCCAGCAGTGTTGGGCCCAGGGCCGTGACAGGGAATCTTTATATATATGGCTACACCTTC. Protein: CASSVGPRAVTGNLYIYGYTF.

At least ten counts were recorded for this clonotype. The rearrangement joins TRBV28 to TRBJ2-3, with 7 bases matching TRBD2. CDR3 size: 15 residues. The V segment lost 5 bases and the J segment 4 bases; nucleotides outside the gene matches: 9. Per germline, CDR1 MDHEN and CDR2 SYDVKM. The CDR3 nucleotides are TGTGCCAGCAGTAAAAGCGGGACCAACGCAGATACGCAGTATTTT. It translates to CASSKSGTNADTQYF.

This clonotype was recorded at least ten times. The chain is built from TRBV12-3 or TRBV12-4 and TRBJ1-5; no clear D gene. The CDR3 runs to 16 residues. Trimming shortened V by 3 bases and J by 6 bases, and 18 bases separated the two germline ends. CDR3: CASSFFDALGAQPQHF. The DNA of the CDR3 is TGTGCCAGCAGTTTTTTTGACGCCTTGGGCGCTCAGCCCCAGCATTTT.